The entry that follows covers one TCR beta chain sequence. The CDR3 is made up of 15 amino acids. The ends were cut back, 3 bases at V and 9 bases at J, with 21 bases in the middle. Germline CDR1 reads MDHEN; CDR2 reads SYDVKM. The source of the sample is a study of blood T cell repertoires in COVID-19. Assay: immunoSEQ multiplex PCR; the TCRdb copy retains only in-frame clones and omits some. The sample carries some 270,000 clones, about 89% recorded once. The chain joins TRBV28 to TRBJ2-7; no firm D call. Sequenced sample: peripheral blood. This TCR came from a man aged 25 to 40 with acute or convalescent COVID-19. The chain's CDR3 is CASSLTKRPGSRQYF. The CDR3, as DNA: TGTGCCAGCAGTTTGACGAAGAGGCCCGGCTCTCGGCAGTACTTC.